One sample yielded the 2 T cell receptor beta chains listed below, sequenced in a study of cytomegalovirus exposure and HLA in healthy donors. Primers for the PCR totalled 60 Vbeta and 13 Jbeta. Only in-frame clones appear in the TCRdb table, and some are missing; sequencing was by immunoSEQ multiplex PCR. The sample contains about 64,000 clones, around 72% of which appear only once. The sample comprised PBMCs. The receptor set was obtained from a male donor in good health and CMV-seropositive.

The chain combines TRBV29-1 with TRBJ2-5; 9 bases align to TRBD2. The DNA end is a closer match to TRBJ2-7, so the J assignment may be wrong. The CDR3 runs 18 residues. Per germline, CDR1 SQVTM and CDR2 ANQGSEA. The CDR3 loop is CSVGGGGRASGLLYEQYF. Written as DNA, the CDR3 is TGCAGCGTCGGTGGGGGCGGGAGGGCTTCTGGACTCCTCTACGAGCAGTACTTC.

The chain couples TRBV2 to TRBJ2-7; TRBD2 matches 9 bases. Trimming removed 4 bases from V and 5 bases from J; junction bases left unmatched: 6. CDR1 and CDR2 from the germline V gene are SNHLY and FYNNEI. The CDR3 is 14 residues long. This CDR3 reads CASSAISGSNEQYF. The CDR3 region has the DNA TGTGCCAGCAGTGCCATTAGCGGGAGCAACGAGCAGTACTTC.